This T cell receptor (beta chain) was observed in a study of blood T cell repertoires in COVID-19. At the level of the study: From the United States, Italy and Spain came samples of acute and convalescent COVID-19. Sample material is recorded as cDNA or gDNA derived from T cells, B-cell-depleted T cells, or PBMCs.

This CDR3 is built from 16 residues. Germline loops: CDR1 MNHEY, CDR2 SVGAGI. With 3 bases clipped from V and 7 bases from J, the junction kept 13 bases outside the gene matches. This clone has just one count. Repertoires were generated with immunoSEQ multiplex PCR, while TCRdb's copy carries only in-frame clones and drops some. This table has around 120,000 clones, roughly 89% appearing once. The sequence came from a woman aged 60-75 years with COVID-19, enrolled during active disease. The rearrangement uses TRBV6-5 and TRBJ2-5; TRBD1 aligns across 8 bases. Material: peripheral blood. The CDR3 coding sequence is TGTGCCAGCAGTTATCGGACAGGGAAGTCCCTAGGGACCCAGTACTTC. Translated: CASSYRTGKSLGTQYF.